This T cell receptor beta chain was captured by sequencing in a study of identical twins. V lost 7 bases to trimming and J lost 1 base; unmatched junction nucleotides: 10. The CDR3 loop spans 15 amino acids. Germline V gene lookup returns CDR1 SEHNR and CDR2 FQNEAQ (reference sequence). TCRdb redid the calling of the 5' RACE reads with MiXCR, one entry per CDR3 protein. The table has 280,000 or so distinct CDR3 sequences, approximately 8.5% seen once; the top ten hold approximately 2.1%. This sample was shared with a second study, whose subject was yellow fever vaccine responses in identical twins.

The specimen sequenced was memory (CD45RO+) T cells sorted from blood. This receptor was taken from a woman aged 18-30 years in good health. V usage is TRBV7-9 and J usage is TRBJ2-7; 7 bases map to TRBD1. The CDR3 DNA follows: TGTGCCAGCACGAAGACCGGGACAGTATCCTACGAGCAGTACTTC. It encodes CASTKTGTVSYEQYF.